This TCR beta chain was found in a study of regulatory T cells in long-lasting Graves disease. Study outcomes and limitations: Persistent patients had more shared public clonotypes (roughly 2,500) than new patients (about 870). Among samples with persistent disease, TRBV28, TRBJ1-2 and TRBJ2-5 were favored. Having only a small sample size may have limited accuracy.

At least ten counts were recorded for this clonotype. The antigen remains undetermined. This CDR3 region has 15 residues. Looked up from germline, CDR1 is MDHEN and CDR2 is SYDVKM. V shed 6 bases, J shed 4 bases, and the junction held 12 bases outside the gene matches. This sample's time point: persistent/refractory GD, antithyroid drugs over 5 years with positive TRAb. Researchers made the TCR library from RNA that was extracted from PBMCs. The source of the patients was an endocrinology department in Xi'an, China. Construction of TCR beta libraries relied on iRepertoire HTBI primers and on Arm-PCR targeting CDR3 regions. TCRdb reprocessed the multiplex PCR reads via MiXCR and lists one record per CDR3 protein. The data show about 430,000 distinct CDR3 sequences, around 23% seen once.

Sequenced here: peripheral blood mononuclear cells (PBMCs), sampled when the disease was refractory, from a patient treated with antithyroid drugs. The clonotype comes from a female donor with Graves disease. This chain joins TRBV28 and TRBJ2-7; 7 bases fit TRBD2. The CDR3 region is CASSPGGGSGYEQYF. CDR3 bases: TGTGCCAGCAGCCCCGGAGGCGGGAGTGGATACGAGCAGTACTTC.